This T cell receptor beta chain stems from a study of sequential checkpoint blockade in melanoma. Looking at the study overall: Patients were randomized 1:1 to nivolumab-then-ipilimumab or ipilimumab-then-nivolumab first-line.

This table comes from immunoSEQ multiplex PCR, and its TCRdb copy is limited to in-frame clones, with some not included. The profile shows approximately 23,000 clones, approximately 79% of them singletons. This CDR3 region has 12 residues. Per the germline V gene, CDR1 is SEHNR and CDR2 is FQNEAQ (reference sequence). Deletions cut 4 bases from V and 7 bases from J, with 10 bases between. Sample treatment: randomized to nivolumab then ipilimumab (arm A) or the reverse (arm B). Patients had received no earlier DNA-damaging chemotherapy. Live CD3+CD8+ CD19− CD56− cells were sorted from PBMCs. The V gene is TRBV7-9, the J gene TRBJ1-1; D is unclear. This clonotype originated in a human donor with melanoma. The sequencing here drew on CD8+ T cells sorted from blood (inferred from file names), taken from a patient given nivolumab and ipilimumab in sequence. CDR3 DNA sequence: TGTGCCAGCAGCTCCGAGGAGATTGAAGCTTTCTTT. This translates into CASSSEEIEAFF.